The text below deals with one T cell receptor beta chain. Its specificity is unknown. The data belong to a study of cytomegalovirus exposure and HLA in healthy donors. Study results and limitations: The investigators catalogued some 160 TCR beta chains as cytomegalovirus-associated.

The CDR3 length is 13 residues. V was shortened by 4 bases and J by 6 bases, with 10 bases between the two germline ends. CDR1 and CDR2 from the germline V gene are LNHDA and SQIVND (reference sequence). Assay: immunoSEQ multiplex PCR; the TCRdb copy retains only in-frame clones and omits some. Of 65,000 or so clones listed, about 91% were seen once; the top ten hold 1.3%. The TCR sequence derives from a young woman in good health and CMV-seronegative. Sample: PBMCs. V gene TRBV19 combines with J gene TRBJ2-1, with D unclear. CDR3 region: CASSTPTRNEQFF. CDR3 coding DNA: TGTGCCAGTAGTACGCCTACGCGCAATGAGCAGTTCTTC. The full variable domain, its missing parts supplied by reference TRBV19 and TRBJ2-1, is DGGITQSPKYLFRKEGQNVTLSCEQNLNHDAMYWYRQDPGQGLRLIYYSQIVNDFQKGDIAEGYSVSREKKESFPLTVTSAQKNPTAFYLCASSTPTRNEQFFGPGTRLTVL.